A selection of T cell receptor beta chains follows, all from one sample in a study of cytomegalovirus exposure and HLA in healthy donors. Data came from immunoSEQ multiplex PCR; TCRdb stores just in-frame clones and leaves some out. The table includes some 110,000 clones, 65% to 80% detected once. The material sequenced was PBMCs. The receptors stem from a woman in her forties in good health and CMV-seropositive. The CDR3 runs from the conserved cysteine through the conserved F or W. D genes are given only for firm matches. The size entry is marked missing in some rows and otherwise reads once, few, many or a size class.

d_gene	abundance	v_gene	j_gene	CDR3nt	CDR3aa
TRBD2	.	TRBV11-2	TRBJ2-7	TGTGCCAGCAGCTTAAGTGGCAGGGCGGGGGGCGAGCAGTACTTC	CASSLSGRAGGEQYF
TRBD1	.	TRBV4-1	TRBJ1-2	TGCGCCAGCAGCCAAGGGGTGGGGGACAGGGTTAACTATGGCTACACCTTC	CASSQGVGDRVNYGYTF
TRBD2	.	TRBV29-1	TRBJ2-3	TGCGTGGGGGAGGGTACAGATACGCAGTATTTT	CVGEGTDTQYF
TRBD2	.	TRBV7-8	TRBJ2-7	TGTGCCAGCAGCTTAGTGCAGCGGGAGGTTCCCTACGAGCAGTACTTC	CASSLVQREVPYEQYF
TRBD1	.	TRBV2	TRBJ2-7	TGTGCCAGCAGTGAATCAAGGACAGGGTTTAGCTCCTACGAGCAGTACTTC	CASSESRTGFSSYEQYF
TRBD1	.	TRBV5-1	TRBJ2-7	TGCGCCAGCAGCTTGGCGGGACAGATCTACGAGCAGTACTTC	CASSLAGQIYEQYF
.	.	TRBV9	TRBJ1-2	TGTGCCAGCAGCCCCCAAGGGGGCTATGGCTACACCTTC	CASSPQGGYGYTF
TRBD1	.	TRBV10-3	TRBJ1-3	TGTGCCATCAGTGAGTCGACTCCCACCTACAGGGGGCTTGGAAACACCATATATTTT	CAISESTPTYRGLGNTIYF
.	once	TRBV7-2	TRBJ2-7	TGTGCCAGCAGCTTAAGTAACGGGTTCGGCGAGCAGTACTTC	CASSLSNGFGEQYF
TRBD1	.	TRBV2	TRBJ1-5	TGTGCCAGCAGTGACGGGACAGGAGGTAATCAGCCCCAGCATTTT	CASSDGTGGNQPQHF
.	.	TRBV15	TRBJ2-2	TGTGCCACCAGCAAACGGGGAACCGGGGAGCTGTTTTTT	CATSKRGTGELFF
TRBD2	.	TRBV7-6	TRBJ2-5	TGTGCCAGCAGCCCGTCCGGGACCCGGGGGGAGCAGTACTTC	CASSPSGTRGEQYF
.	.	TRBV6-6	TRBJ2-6	TGTGCCAGCAGTTATTCTGCGGGGGCGGGGGCCAACGTCCTGACTTTC	CASSYSAGAGANVLTF
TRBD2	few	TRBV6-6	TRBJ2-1	TGTGCCAGCAGTCGGCTAGCGGGGGAATACAATGAGCAGTTCTTC	CASSRLAGEYNEQFF
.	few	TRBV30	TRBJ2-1	TGTGCCTGGAGTACCCAGCGGTACTACAATGAGCAGTTCTTC	CAWSTQRYYNEQFF
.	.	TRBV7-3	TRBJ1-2	TGTGCCAGCAGCTTGCGCAGGCAGGGCTATGGCTACACCTTC	CASSLRRQGYGYTF
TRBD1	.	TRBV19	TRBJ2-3	TGTGCCAGTATCGCCAGGGGGCCGACAGATACGCAGTATTTT	CASIARGPTDTQYF
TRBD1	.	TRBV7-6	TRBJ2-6	TGTGCCAGCAGCCCCACCATAGGAGTCAGGGGGCCTGGGGCCAACGTCCTGACTTTC	CASSPTIGVRGPGANVLTF
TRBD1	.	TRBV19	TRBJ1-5	TGTGCCAGTAACACAAGGGGCCACAGGGGGACGAACAATCAGCCCCAGCATTTT	CASNTRGHRGTNNQPQHF
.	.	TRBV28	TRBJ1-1	TGTGCCAGCAGTTTAGGAGCCGGGATGAACACTGAAGCTTTCTTT	CASSLGAGMNTEAFF
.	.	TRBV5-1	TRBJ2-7	TGCGCCAGCAGCCCAGAGGGTCTGAACGAGCAGTACTTC	CASSPEGLNEQYF
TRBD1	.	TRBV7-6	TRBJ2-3	TGTGCCAGCAGCGGTCGACAGGGAGGCACAGATACGCAGTATTTT	CASSGRQGGTDTQYF
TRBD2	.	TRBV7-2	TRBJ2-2	TGTGCCAGCAGCTTATCCCTAGCGGGAGGTTCTGGGGAGCTGTTTTTT	CASSLSLAGGSGELFF
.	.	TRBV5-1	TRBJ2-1	TGCGCCAGCCGAGCCGGGGGTTTGTCCTACAATGAGCAGTTCTTC	CASRAGGLSYNEQFF
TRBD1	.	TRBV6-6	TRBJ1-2	TGTGCCAGCAGTTTACAGGGGGCTTCAGGTGGCTACACCTTC	CASSLQGASGGYTF
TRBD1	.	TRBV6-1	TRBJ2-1	TGTGCCAGCAGCCCCGGGACAGAGTTCAATGAGCAGTTCTTC	CASSPGTEFNEQFF
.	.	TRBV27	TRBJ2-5	TGTGCCAGCAGTTTACGGAGAAGGGAGACCCAGTACTTC	CASSLRRRETQYF
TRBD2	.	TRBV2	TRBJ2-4	TGTGCCAGCAGTGAAGAGGGTCGGGGGGGGAACATTCAGTACTTC	CASSEEGRGGNIQYF
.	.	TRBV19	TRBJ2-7	TGTGCCAGTAGGCAGGGGATGGACGAGCAGTACTTC	CASRQGMDEQYF
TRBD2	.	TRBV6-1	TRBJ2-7	TGTGCCAGCAGTGAAGAGGTAGTTAGCGGGAGCTCCTACGAGCAGTACTTC	CASSEEVVSGSSYEQYF
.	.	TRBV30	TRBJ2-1	TGTGCCTGGAGGGCCGGGGTACGGGGTGAGCAGTTCTTC	CAWRAGVRGEQFF
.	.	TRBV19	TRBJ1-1	TGTGCCAGTAGTATGGGGCGGAACACTGAAGCTTTCTTT	CASSMGRNTEAFF
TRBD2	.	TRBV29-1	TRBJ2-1	TGCAGCGTTGAGCGGGAGCTCTACAATGAGCAGTTCTTC	CSVERELYNEQFF
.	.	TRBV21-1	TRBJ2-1	TGTGCCAGCAGCATCGAGGCCAGGGAGGAAGGGGCCCCGAAGGATGAGCAGTTCTTC	CASSIEAREEGAPKDEQFF
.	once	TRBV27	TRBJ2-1	TGTGCCAGCAACTCGATCAGCGGCTACAATGAGCAGTTCTTC	CASNSISGYNEQFF
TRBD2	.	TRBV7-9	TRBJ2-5	TGTGCCAGCAGCTTATCTAGCGGGGCCCAAGAGACCCAGTACTTC	CASSLSSGAQETQYF
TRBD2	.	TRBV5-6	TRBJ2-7	TGTGCCAGCAGCTTGGGCCCTAGCGGGATCCACGAGCAGTACTTC	CASSLGPSGIHEQYF
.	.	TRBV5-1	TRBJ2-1	TGCGCCAGCAGCTTTTCCACTATCGGGAGCTCCTACAATGAGCAGTTCTTC	CASSFSTIGSSYNEQFF
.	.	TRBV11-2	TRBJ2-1	TGTGCCAGCAGCTTAGACCGGGGATACAATGAGCAGTTCTTC	CASSLDRGYNEQFF
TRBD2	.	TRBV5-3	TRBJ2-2	TGTGCCAGAAGCTTAGGACTAGCGGGGCCGGGTCGGGAGCTGTTTTTT	CARSLGLAGPGRELFF
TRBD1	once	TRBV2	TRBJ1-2	TGTGCCAGCAAACCGGACAGGGTAGCTGACGGCTACACCTTC	CASKPDRVADGYTF